This entry concerns a single T cell receptor (beta chain). The data are from a study of control samples from healthy donors and cancer patients. Assay used: immunoSEQ multiplex PCR; TCRdb lists only in-frame clones, some missing. The table records about 150,000 clones, 80% to 95% of them present only once. The TCR comes from a man between 18 and 29 years old in good health. The sample was blood.

Here the CDR3 DNA reads TGTGCCAGTAGTATGGGGGCAGGGGGACCCTACGAGCAGTACTTC. This sequence encodes CASSMGAGGPYEQYF. The chain has TRBV19 and TRBJ2-7; 7 nucleotides line up with TRBD1. The CDR3 runs to 15 residues. V was clipped by 3 bases and J by 2 bases; unmatched bases: 7. The germline V gene has CDR1 LNHDA and CDR2 SQIVND (reference sequence).